This TCR beta chain stems from a study of T-cell memory formation after mild COVID-19. Many counts were recorded for this clonotype. CDR3 length: 12 residues. CDR1 and CDR2 from the germline V gene are LGHDT and YNNKEL (reference sequence). Trimming pared 6 bases from V and 4 bases from J, leaving 9 bases between. TCRdb processed the 5' RACE reads anew with MiXCR; each CDR3 protein has one entry. The sample yields 300,000 to 400,000 distinct CDR3 sequences, around 15% seen once. What was sequenced was PBMCs or a T cell subset sorted from them (not recorded which). This TCR came from a man younger than 35 who had mild COVID-19 (a few samples of this study predate the infection). Cell type and time point are not known. The V and J genes are TRBV3-1 and TRBJ1-2; D remains unclear. CDR3 DNA sequence: TGTGCCAGCAGTCTGGGGATCTATGGCTACACCTTC. Translation: CASSLGIYGYTF.